The next 8 T cell receptor beta chains were all read from a single sample in a study of shared clonotypes between healthy human individuals. Assay: immunoSEQ multiplex PCR; the TCRdb copy retains only in-frame clones and omits some. The data hold 400,000 to 500,000 clones, with around 80% observed a single time. Specimen: PBMCs. All receptors derive from a middle-aged woman in good health. Some clones in this sample may be carry-over from other donors' samples.

This clone was picked up a small number of times. V gene TRBV19 combines with J gene TRBJ1-5, with D tentatively TRBD1 (5 bases). The germline gives CDR1 LNHDA, CDR2 SQIVND (reference sequence). The CDR3 is 15 residues long. V dropped 3 bases and J dropped 0 bases, with 9 bases sitting between them. CDR3 protein: CASSIPGGSNQPQHF. CDR3 sequence (DNA): TGTGCCAGTAGTATTCCTGGGGGTAGCAATCAGCCCCAGCATTTT.

This clone was seen more than once but under ten times. The genes are TRBV29-1 and TRBJ2-7; D may be TRBD1 (5 bases). Germline V lookup: CDR1 SQVTM, CDR2 ANQGSEA. V gave up 3 bases and J gave up 5 bases, with 11 bases separating them. This CDR3 contains 12 residues. In DNA form, the CDR3 reads TGCAGCGTTGAGGGGCCGCCCGACGAGCAGTACTTC. Its protein product is CSVEGPPDEQYF.

The genes are TRBV13 and TRBJ1-3, with D perhaps matching TRBD1 (5 bases). Germline values: CDR1 PRHDT, CDR2 FYEKMQ (reference sequence). The ends were cut back, 2 bases at V and 4 bases at J, with 12 bases in the middle. This CDR3 region has 15 residues. The CDR3 DNA reads as TGTGCCAGCAGCTTAACCCAGGGAAGCGGAAACACCATATATTTT. It translates to CASSLTQGSGNTIYF.

This clone was detected ten times or more. V and J are TRBV9 and TRBJ2-5; TRBD1 aligns across 8 bases. The DNA end favors TRBJ2-7, so the J call may be wrong. The CDR3 is 14 amino acids. The V gene's germline CDR1 is SGDLS and CDR2 YYNGEE. Here the CDR3 DNA reads TGTGCCAGCAGCACACAGGGGGTACCCTACGAGCAGTACTTC. Its protein is CASSTQGVPYEQYF.

J is TRBJ2-7 and V is TRBV7-8; D might be TRBD1 (5 bases). Trimming cost V 2 bases and J 2 bases, with 13 bases left between them. Germline V gene lookup returns CDR1 SGHVS and CDR2 FQNEAQ. The CDR3 contains 15 residues. As DNA, the CDR3 is TGTGCCAGCAGCTTAAAAGAGCCAGGGCCCTACGAGCAGTACTTC. Translated: CASSLKEPGPYEQYF.

The chain links TRBV4-1 to TRBJ2-7, with a weak D call TRBD2 (6 bases). Between the trimmed V and J ends, which lost 0 bases and 0 bases, there was a span of 18 bases. CDR3 length equals 18 residues. In germline, CDR1 is MGHRA, CDR2 YSYEKL. The CDR3 sequence: CASSQEWGTWATSYEQYF. In DNA, the CDR3 is TGCGCCAGCAGCCAAGAATGGGGGACTTGGGCCACCTCCTACGAGCAGTACTTC.

The chain has TRBV5-4 and TRBJ2-1; TRBD2 matches 13 bases. Germline lookup yields CDR1 SGHNT and CDR2 YYREEE (reference sequence). This CDR3 region has 17 residues. V lost 4 bases, J lost 3 bases, and 7 bases stayed unmatched. The CDR3 is CASSLGTSGTLYNEQFF. In nucleotides, the CDR3 is TGTGCCAGCAGCCTCGGGACTAGCGGGACTCTCTACAATGAGCAGTTCTTC.

This clone has a single count. It differs at one base from a far larger clone, so likely a read error. The sample carries other DNA sequences with the same CDR3. The V gene is TRBV11-2, the J gene TRBJ2-7; TRBD1 might be the D (8 bases). The CDR3 length is 14 residues. V lost 5 bases to trimming and J lost 4 bases, with 15 bases between them. The germline V gene encodes CDR1 SGHAT and CDR2 FQNNGV. The CDR3 loop is CASSPQGGLYEQYF. In DNA form, the CDR3 reads TGTGCCAGCAGCCCACAGGGGGGGCTGTACGAGCAGTACTTC.